This T cell receptor (beta chain) was observed in a study of shared clonotypes between healthy human individuals. General study points: Generation probabilities of non-shared clonotypes were lower (relative to those shared by all four donors).

This clone appeared a single time. Its antigen is not identified. Tens of thousands of T cell genomes (roughly 190 ng DNA) went into each sorted-subset replicate. In the original analysis: Owing to the provision of junction-only sequences devoid of quality scores by immunoSEQ, filtering differed. Sequencing used immunoSEQ multiplex PCR; TCRdb keeps in-frame clones, though not all of them. That table gives V, J and clone size, and the DNA gave D and trimming. The sample holds roughly 530,000 clones, 95% to 97% seen once. V lost 3 bases, J lost 0 bases, and 6 bases stayed unmatched. This CDR3 is built from 17 residues. From germline, CDR1 is KGHSH and CDR2 LQKENI.

The sample comprised naive CD4+ T cells sorted from blood. Subset described: CD45RA+ positively selected. The chain couples TRBV18 to TRBJ2-7; 12 bases are shared with TRBD2. The clonotype was recovered from a woman aged 30 to 39 in good health. The DNA for the CDR3 is TGTGCCAGCTCACCGGATAGGACTAGCGGGACCTCCTACGAGCAGTACTTC. This translates into CASSPDRTSGTSYEQYF.